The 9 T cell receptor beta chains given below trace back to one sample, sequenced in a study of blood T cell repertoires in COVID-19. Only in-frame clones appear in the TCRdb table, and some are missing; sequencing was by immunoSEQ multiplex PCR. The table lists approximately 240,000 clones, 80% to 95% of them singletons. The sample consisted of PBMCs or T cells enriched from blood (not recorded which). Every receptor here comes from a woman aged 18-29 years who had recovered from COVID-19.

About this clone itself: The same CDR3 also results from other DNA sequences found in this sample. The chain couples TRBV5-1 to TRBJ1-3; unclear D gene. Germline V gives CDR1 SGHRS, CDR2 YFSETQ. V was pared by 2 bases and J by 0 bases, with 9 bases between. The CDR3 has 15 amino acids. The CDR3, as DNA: TGCGCCAGCAGCTTAACGACGGGCTCTGGAAACACCATATATTTT. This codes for CASSLTTGSGNTIYF.

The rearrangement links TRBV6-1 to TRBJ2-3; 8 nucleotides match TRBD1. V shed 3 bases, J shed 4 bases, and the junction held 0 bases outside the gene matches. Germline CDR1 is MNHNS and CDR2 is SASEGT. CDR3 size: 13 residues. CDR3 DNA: TGTGCCAGCAGTGACAGGGGGCCAGATACGCAGTATTTT. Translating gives CASSDRGPDTQYF.

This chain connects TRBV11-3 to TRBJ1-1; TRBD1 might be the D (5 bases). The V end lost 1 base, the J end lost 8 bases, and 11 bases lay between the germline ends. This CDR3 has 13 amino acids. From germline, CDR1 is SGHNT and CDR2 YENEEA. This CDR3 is CASSLGARAEAFF. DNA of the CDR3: TGTGCCAGCAGCTTAGGAGCCAGGGCAGAAGCTTTCTTT.

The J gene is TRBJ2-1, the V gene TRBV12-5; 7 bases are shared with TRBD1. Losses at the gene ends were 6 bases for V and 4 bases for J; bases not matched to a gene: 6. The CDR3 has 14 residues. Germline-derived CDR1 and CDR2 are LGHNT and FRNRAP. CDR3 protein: CASGGDRGYNEQFF. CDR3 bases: TGTGCTAGTGGGGGGGACAGAGGATACAATGAGCAGTTCTTC.

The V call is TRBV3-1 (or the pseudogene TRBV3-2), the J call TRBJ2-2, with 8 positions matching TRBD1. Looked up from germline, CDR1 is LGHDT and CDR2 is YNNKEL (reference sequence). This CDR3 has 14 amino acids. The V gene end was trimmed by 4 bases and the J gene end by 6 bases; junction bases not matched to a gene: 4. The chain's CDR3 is CASSLRTGSGELFF. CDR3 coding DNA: TGTGCCAGCAGCCTGCGGACAGGGTCCGGGGAGCTGTTTTTT.

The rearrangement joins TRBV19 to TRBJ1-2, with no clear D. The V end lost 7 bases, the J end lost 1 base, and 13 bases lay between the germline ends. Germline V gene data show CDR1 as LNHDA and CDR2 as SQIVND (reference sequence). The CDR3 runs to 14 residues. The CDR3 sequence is CASNTREVNYGYTF. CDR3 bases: TGTGCCAGTAATACGCGAGAAGTTAACTATGGCTACACCTTC.

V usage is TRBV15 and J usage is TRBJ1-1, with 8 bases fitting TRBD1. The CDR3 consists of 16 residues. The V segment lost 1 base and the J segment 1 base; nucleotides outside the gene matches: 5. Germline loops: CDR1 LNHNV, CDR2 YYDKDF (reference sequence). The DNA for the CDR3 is TGTGCCACCAGCAGAGTTTACGGGACAGGGAACACTGAAGCTTTCTTT. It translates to CATSRVYGTGNTEAFF.

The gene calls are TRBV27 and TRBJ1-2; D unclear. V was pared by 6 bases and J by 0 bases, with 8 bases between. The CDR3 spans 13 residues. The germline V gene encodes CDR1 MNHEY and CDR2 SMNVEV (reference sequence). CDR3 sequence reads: CASSTRANYGYTF. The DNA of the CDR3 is TGTGCCAGCAGCACCCGAGCTAACTATGGCTACACCTTC.

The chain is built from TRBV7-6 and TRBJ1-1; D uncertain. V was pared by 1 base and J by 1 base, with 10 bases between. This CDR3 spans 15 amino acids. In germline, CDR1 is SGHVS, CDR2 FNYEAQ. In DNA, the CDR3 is TGTGCCAGCAGCTTAGTCCCGGGAAAGAACACTGAAGCTTTCTTT. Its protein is CASSLVPGKNTEAFF.